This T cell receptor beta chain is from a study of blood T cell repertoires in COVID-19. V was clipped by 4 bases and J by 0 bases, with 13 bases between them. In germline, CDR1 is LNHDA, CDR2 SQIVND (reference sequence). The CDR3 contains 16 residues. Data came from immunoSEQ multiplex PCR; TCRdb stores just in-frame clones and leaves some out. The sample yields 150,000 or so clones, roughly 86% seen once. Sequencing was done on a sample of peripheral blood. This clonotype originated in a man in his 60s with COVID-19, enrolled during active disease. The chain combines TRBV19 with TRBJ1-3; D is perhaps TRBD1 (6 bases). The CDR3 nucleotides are TGTGCCAGTAGTAATCAGGGGCGACTCTCTGGAAACACCATATATTTT. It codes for CASSNQGRLSGNTIYF.